This TCR beta chain was observed in a study of cytomegalovirus exposure and HLA in healthy donors. In the study overall: In an earlier analysis, 90 million to 120 million unique TCR beta sequences were found from some 200 million T cells.

The PCR ran on 60 Vbeta and 13 Jbeta primers. TCRdb's copy holds only in-frame clones and misses some; the assay was immunoSEQ multiplex PCR. This sample has some 140,000 clones; 70% to 80% occur once, and the top ten carry 7.7%. The count of this clone is one. This CDR3 region has 12 residues. Between the trimmed V and J ends, which lost 4 bases and 7 bases, there was a span of 10 bases. The V gene's germline CDR1 is SNHLY and CDR2 FYNNEI. The sequenced sample consisted of PBMCs. This sequence joins TRBV2 and TRBJ1-2; TRBD1 might be the D (5 bases). This receptor was obtained from a man aged 25-45 years in good health and CMV-seropositive. The CDR3 DNA reads as TGTGCCAGCAGTGCCTCGGGGGGTGGCTACACCTTC. This gives the protein CASSASGGGYTF. The variable domain in full, with the rest retrieved from reference TRBV2 and TRBJ1-2, is EPEVTQTPSHQVTQMGQEVILRCVPISNHLYFYWYRQILGQKVEFLVSFYNNEISEKSEIFDDQFSVERPDGSNFTLKIRSTKLEDSAMYFCASSASGGGYTFGSGTRLTVV.